The clone carrying this TCR beta chain appeared once. The data were taken from a study of blood T cell repertoires in COVID-19. The wider study: Whether acute or convalescent, the COVID-19 samples came from the United States, Italy and Spain.

The CDR3 runs 12 residues. Germline V CDR1 and CDR2: LNHDA, SQIVND (reference sequence). Between the trimmed V and J ends, which lost 2 bases and 6 bases, there was a span of 5 bases. Clones were read by immunoSEQ multiplex PCR, and TCRdb kept only the in-frame ones, dropping some. The sample carries roughly 380,000 clones, approximately 81% recorded once. Sample: peripheral blood. This TCR derives from a woman between 18 and 30 years old with acute or convalescent COVID-19. V usage is TRBV19 and J usage is TRBJ1-5; D is unresolved. CDR3 nucleotides: TGTGCCAGTAGTATAATCGGTCAGCCCCAGCATTTT. This gives the protein CASSIIGQPQHF.